The present T cell receptor (beta chain) was sequenced within a study of T cell responses to AZD1222 COVID-19 vaccine. Study-level findings and limits: Per reports, nearly half of all spike-specific TCRs target regions that are unmutated in variants.

Using immunoSEQ multiplex PCR, the repertoire was profiled, and TCRdb retains in-frame clones only, with some absent. Of fewer than 150,000 clones listed, around 90% are singletons. After removal of 5 bases from V and 5 bases from J, the junction contained 6 bases not matched to a gene. From germline, CDR1 is SEHNR and CDR2 FQNEAQ (reference sequence). The CDR3 totals 14 residues. About this clone itself: Its antigen is as yet unknown.

This sample comprised peripheral blood, obtained 28 days after the second AZD1222 dose. The receptor comes from an adult who received the AZD1222 COVID-19 vaccine. J is TRBJ1-1 and V is TRBV7-9, with 9 nucleotides matching TRBD1. In DNA form, the CDR3 reads TGTGCCAGCAGCATTGAACAGGGGGCGACTGAAGCTTTCTTT. Protein product: CASSIEQGATEAFF.